These 10 T cell receptor beta chains share one sample of origin, sequenced in a study of Ad26.COV2.S vaccination and SARS-CoV-2 variants. Treatment meaning: 15 to 20 received Ad26.COV2.S at low or high dose, single or two shots; about 5 received placebo; per-sample allocation not given. Specimen acquisition occurred on day 63 following the initial vaccine or placebo injection. Clones were sequenced by immunoSEQ multiplex PCR, and TCRdb holds only the in-frame ones, with some missing. This table holds some 480,000 clones, 70% to 90% found once. The sequencing here drew on peripheral blood, taken in a trial of Ad26.COV2.S vaccine versus placebo. The source of these receptors is a person aged 18 to 59 who received the Ad26.COV2.S COVID-19 vaccine or a placebo.

This sequence joins TRBV21-1 and TRBJ2-6; TRBD2 is taken as the D call from the table, unchecked against the DNA. TRBV21-1 is designated a pseudogene. The CDR3 covers 16 residues. The CDR3 DNA follows: TGTGCCAGCAGCCGGGACTCAACCTCTGGGGCCAACGTCCTGACTTTC. This translates into CASSRDSTSGANVLTF.

The chain carries TRBV9 and TRBJ2-5, with 8 bases matching TRBD2. The CDR3 is 16 residues long. The V segment lost 0 bases and the J segment 5 bases; nucleotides outside the gene matches: 9. Looked up from germline, CDR1 is SGDLS and CDR2 is YYNGEE. The CDR3 nucleotides are TGTGCCAGCAGCGTAGGCGAATTTTCGGGGGGGGAGACCCAGTACTTC. Its protein product is CASSVGEFSGGETQYF.

Remarks on this clone: This sample also contains other DNA sequences that code for the same CDR3. The rearrangement uses TRBV6-5 and TRBJ2-5; TRBD2 matches at 11 bases. CDR3 length: 14 residues. CDR1 is MNHEY, CDR2 SVGAGI, per germline. The junction had 4 bases not matched to a gene; V was cut back by 6 bases and J by 4 bases. The CDR3 coding sequence is TGTGCCAGCAGCCGACTAGCGGGGACAGAGACCCAGTACTTC. Its translation: CASSRLAGTETQYF.

The rearrangement uses TRBV11-2 and TRBJ2-4, with a tentative D call TRBD1 (7 bases). The germline CDR1 and CDR2 sequences are SGHAT and FQNNGV. The CDR3 covers 15 residues. V lost 2 bases and J 6 bases, leaving 14 bases between the germline ends. Here the CDR3 reads CASSLSGDSLNIQYF. Written as DNA, the CDR3 is TGTGCCAGCAGCTTATCGGGGGACAGTTTAAACATTCAGTACTTC.

This CDR3 reads CASGYRIHTEAFF. In DNA, the CDR3 is TGTGCCAGCGGATACAGGATCCACACTGAAGCTTTCTTT. V and J are TRBV5-8 and TRBJ1-1; TRBD1 is a possible D gene (5 bases). Germline V gene data show CDR1 as SGHTS and CDR2 as YDEGEE. This CDR3 has 13 amino acids. V dropped 7 bases and J dropped 3 bases, with 13 bases sitting between them.

The V call is TRBV7-3, the J call TRBJ2-1; 12 nucleotides line up with TRBD2. Unmatched junction bases numbered 6, after V lost 2 bases and J lost 1 base. Germline V CDR1 and CDR2: SGHTA, FQGTGA. The CDR3 covers 18 residues. The DNA for the CDR3 is TGTGCCAGCAGCTTACTAGCGGGAGGGTGGCGGTCCTACAATGAGCAGTTCTTC. Its translation is CASSLLAGGWRSYNEQFF.

The gene calls are TRBV11-2 and TRBJ2-5; D not certain. CDR1 is SGHAT and CDR2 is FQNNGV in the germline V gene. The germline V and J ends were trimmed by 1 base and 0 bases, with 12 bases remaining between them. The CDR3 loop spans 16 amino acids. In DNA form, the CDR3 reads TGTGCCAGCAGCTTAGGCTCGATAAGCAACCAAGAGACCCAGTACTTC. Translation: CASSLGSISNQETQYF.

This chain links TRBV12-2 with TRBJ2-7. TRBV12-2 counts as a pseudogene. This CDR3 is 16 amino acids long. CDR3 loop: CASRLFRTESSYEQYF. In nucleotides, the CDR3 is TGTGCAAGTCGCTTATTTAGGACGGAGAGCTCCTACGAGCAGTACTTC.

This chain connects TRBV6-4 to TRBJ1-6; unclear D gene. Germline V gene sequence: CDR1 MRHNA, CDR2 SNTAGT. The CDR3 length is 13 residues. The V end was cut by 3 bases, the J end by 7 bases, with 7 bases between. The CDR3 loop reads CASSESGNSPLHF. The CDR3 nucleotides are TGTGCCAGCAGTGAATCAGGAAATTCACCCCTCCACTTT.

V usage is TRBV19 and J usage is TRBJ2-1, with 8 bases aligning to TRBD2. The CDR3 spans 14 residues. Germline CDR1 LNHDA, CDR2 SQIVND (reference sequence). V dropped 2 bases and J dropped 12; count of bases not matched to a gene: 9. This chain's CDR3 is CASSISGGPGGQFF. Written as DNA, the CDR3 is TGTGCCAGTAGTATATCGGGAGGGCCTGGGGGGCAGTTCTTC.